A single sample is the source of the 9 T cell receptor beta chains below, sequenced in a study of blood T cell repertoires in COVID-19. The data were produced by immunoSEQ multiplex PCR, yet TCRdb's version contains in-frame clones alone and is incomplete. The table records 120,000 or so clones, approximately 81% of them present only once. Sample: peripheral blood. All receptors come from a woman aged 30 to 39 who had recovered from COVID-19.

The rearrangement uses TRBV7-6 and TRBJ2-3; a possible D gene is TRBD2 (6 bases). Trimming cost V 5 bases and J 5 bases, with 11 bases left between them. The CDR3 covers 13 residues. Germline values: CDR1 SGHVS, CDR2 FNYEAQ. CDR3 sequence reads: CASSLGSLDTQYF. The CDR3 nucleotides are TGTGCCAGCAGCCTCGGGAGTTTAGATACGCAGTATTTT.

The chain combines TRBV2 with TRBJ1-1; D remains unclear. This CDR3 has 13 residues. Looked up from germline, CDR1 is SNHLY and CDR2 is FYNNEI. V was clipped by 4 bases and J by 6 bases, with 12 bases between them. In nucleotides, the CDR3 is TGTGCCAGCAGTGCAGGCCCAAAGGCTGAAGCTTTCTTT. Translated: CASSAGPKAEAFF.

For this clone: The junction departs from germline at one end; a sequencing error may be responsible. V is TRBV3-1 (or the pseudogene TRBV3-2) and J is TRBJ2-6; 8 nucleotides agree with TRBD1. Looked up from germline, CDR1 is LGHDT and CDR2 is YNNKEL (reference sequence). This CDR3 has 12 amino acids. CDR3 coding DNA: TGTGCCAGCCTGGACAGGGCGAACGTCCTGACTTTC. This translates into CASLDRANVLTF.

The chain is built from TRBV6-6 and TRBJ2-1, with TRBD2 identical over 7 bases. Unmatched junction bases numbered 10, after V lost 6 bases and J lost 5 bases. This CDR3 has 15 amino acids. The V gene's germline CDR1 is MNHNY and CDR2 SVGAGI (reference sequence). The CDR3 DNA reads as TGTGCCAGCAGGCCCGGGATAGCGGGTGACAATGAGCAGTTCTTC. It specifies CASRPGIAGDNEQFF.

J is TRBJ1-1 and V is TRBV6-5, with TRBD1 as a possible D gene (5 bases). The CDR3 consists of 13 residues. CDR1 is MNHEY and CDR2 is SVGAGI in the germline V gene. Between the trimmed V and J ends, which lost 6 bases and 4 bases, there was a span of 12 bases. CDR3 amino acids: CASREKGLTEAFF. CDR3 coding DNA: TGTGCCAGCAGGGAGAAGGGGCTCACTGAAGCTTTCTTT.

The chain uses TRBV9 and TRBJ1-2; tentatively, D is TRBD1 (6 bases). This CDR3 contains 15 residues. The ends were cut back, 0 bases at V and 6 bases at J, with 15 bases in the middle. CDR1 and CDR2 (germline): SGDLS, YYNGEE. CDR3 in DNA: TGTGCCAGCAGCGTAGACCGGGGGGCGACCAATGGCTACACCTTC. It translates to CASSVDRGATNGYTF.

This clone was observed a handful of times. The chain uses TRBV3-1 (or the pseudogene TRBV3-2) and TRBJ1-1; D is uncertain. This CDR3 comprises 16 residues. Trimming took 3 bases from V and 0 from J, leaving 14 bases between them. The germline V gene has CDR1 LGHDT and CDR2 YNNKEL (reference sequence). CDR3 sequence: CASSHQLTGLNTEAFF. In nucleotides, the CDR3 is TGTGCCAGCAGCCACCAACTAACTGGTTTGAACACTGAAGCTTTCTTT.

The chain carries TRBV6-1 and TRBJ1-2, with D possibly TRBD1 on 5 matching bases. Trimming pared 3 bases from V and 9 bases from J, leaving 14 bases between. This CDR3 spans 13 amino acids. The germline V gene encodes CDR1 MNHNS and CDR2 SASEGT. CDR3 amino acids: CASSEVTAQRYTF. Here the CDR3 DNA reads TGTGCCAGCAGTGAGGTGACAGCTCAGCGCTACACCTTC.

The chain combines TRBV5-1 with TRBJ2-3, with D possibly TRBD2 on 5 matching bases. V dropped 4 bases and J dropped 3 bases, with 15 bases sitting between them. Germline loops: CDR1 SGHRS, CDR2 YFSETQ. This CDR3 is 15 amino acids long. CDR3 coding DNA: TGCGCCAGCAGCGCTGGAGGAGTGGGGACAGATACGCAGTATTTT. Its protein product is CASSAGGVGTDTQYF.